The 21 T cell receptor beta chains presented below share a single source sample, sequenced in a study of Ad26.COV2.S vaccination and SARS-CoV-2 variants. TCRdb keeps only in-frame clones here, not all; method: immunoSEQ multiplex PCR. Seen here are about 480,000 clones, roughly 85% observed once, and the top ten hold 9.5% to 15%. The treatment: some 20 received Ad26.COV2.S at low or high dose, single or two shots; about 5 received placebo; per-sample allocation not given. Sampling occurred on day 63 after the first vaccine or placebo injection. The sample was peripheral blood, taken in a trial of Ad26.COV2.S vaccine versus placebo. All receptors come from a person aged 18-60 years who received the Ad26.COV2.S COVID-19 vaccine or a placebo.

This sequence joins TRBV7-8 and TRBJ1-5; 8 bases are a match to TRBD1. Per germline, CDR1 SGHVS and CDR2 FQNEAQ. CDR3 length: 16 residues. V lost 4 bases, J lost 1 base, and 6 bases stayed unmatched. CDR3 residues: CASSSQGAMSNQPQHF. Written as DNA, the CDR3 is TGTGCCAGCAGCTCTCAGGGGGCTATGAGCAATCAGCCCCAGCATTTT.

In DNA, the CDR3 is TGTGCCAGCTCGCCGGTTGGCAGGGGGCGAGAGACCCAGTACTTC. Amino acids: CASSPVGRGRETQYF. This sequence joins TRBV18 and TRBJ2-5; 8 bases match TRBD1. Germline CDR1 reads KGHSH; CDR2 reads LQKENI. This CDR3 has 15 residues. J gave up 4 bases and V 6 bases, and 10 bases lay outside the gene matches.

The chain couples TRBV5-4 to TRBJ2-7; no clear D. The CDR3 contains 15 residues. Trimming cost V 2 bases and J 2 bases, with 14 bases left between them. Germline V gene data show CDR1 as SGHNT and CDR2 as YYREEE (reference sequence). The CDR3 region is CASSFMAGKAYEQYF. The CDR3 region has the DNA TGTGCCAGCAGCTTTATGGCAGGAAAAGCCTACGAGCAGTACTTC.

The DNA for the CDR3 is TGCGCCAGCAGCCAAGCGACAGGGTCCGAGGGGAACACTGAAGCTTTCTTT. Amino acids: CASSQATGSEGNTEAFF. J is TRBJ1-1 and V is TRBV4-3; 7 bases match TRBD1. Looked up from germline, CDR1 is LGHNA and CDR2 is YSLEER. Trimming cost V 1 base and J 1 base; bases outside gene matches: 9. The CDR3 loop spans 17 amino acids.

The chain joins TRBV7-2 to TRBJ2-1; 10 bases fit TRBD2. This CDR3 comprises 17 residues. In germline, CDR1 is SGHTA, CDR2 FQGNSA. V lost 5 bases to trimming and J lost 7 bases; unmatched junction nucleotides: 14. The CDR3 DNA reads as TGTGCCAGCAGCCCGCGTCGGTCTAGCGGGAGTTTTAATGAGCAGTTCTTC. Translation gives CASSPRRSSGSFNEQFF.

This clone was observed a few times. This rearrangement joins TRBV4-1 to TRBJ1-3; D not certain. CDR1 is MGHRA and CDR2 is YSYEKL in the germline V gene. The CDR3 has 15 amino acids. V lost 2 bases to trimming and J lost 0 bases, with 8 bases between them. CDR3 region: CASSQTLGSGNTIYF. For the CDR3, the DNA is TGCGCCAGCAGCCAAACCCTGGGCTCTGGAAACACCATATATTTT.

This chain connects TRBV9 to TRBJ1-2; no reliable D call. The CDR3 consists of 13 residues. Trimming removed 0 bases from V and 8 bases from J, with 11 bases in between. Germline V gene data show CDR1 as SGDLS and CDR2 as YYNGEE. CDR3 bases: TGTGCCAGCAGCGTAGAGGCCGGCTTGGGCTACACCTTC. It is translated as CASSVEAGLGYTF.

V gene TRBV25-1 combines with J gene TRBJ2-1; 7 positions agree with TRBD2. V lost 5 bases to trimming and J lost 0 bases; unmatched junction nucleotides: 4. This CDR3 region has 15 residues. CDR1 and CDR2 (germline): MGHDK, SYGVNS. The CDR3 region has the DNA TGTGCCAGCAGTTTTACGGGAGGCTCCTACAATGAGCAGTTCTTC. It is translated as CASSFTGGSYNEQFF.

This sequence joins TRBV28 and TRBJ2-6; 7 bases agree with TRBD2. J was trimmed by 2 bases and V by 0 bases; bases with no gene match: 1. Germline V lookup: CDR1 MDHEN, CDR2 SYDVKM. The CDR3 has 16 amino acids. CDR3 nucleotides: TGTGCCAGCAGTTTATGGGGGGGGACTGGGGCCAACGTCCTGACTTTC. Protein product: CASSLWGGTGANVLTF.

The V call is TRBV2, the J call TRBJ2-6; 8 positions match TRBD1. Germline assignment: CDR1 SNHLY and CDR2 FYNNEI. The length of the CDR3 is 18 residues. V lost 6 bases to trimming and J lost 1 base; unmatched junction nucleotides: 11. As DNA, the CDR3 is TGTGCCAGCAGCTACAGGGGGTCAGGTAGTTCTGGGGCCAACGTCCTGACTTTC. This encodes CASSYRGSGSSGANVLTF.

The table lists this clone with a count of one. The chain has TRBV11-2 and TRBJ2-7; the match to TRBD2 covers 11 bases. V dropped 5 bases and J dropped 2; count of bases not matched to a gene: 8. The germline V gene has CDR1 SGHAT and CDR2 FQNNGV. The CDR3 consists of 16 residues. This chain's CDR3 is CASSGRTSGSTYEQYF. CDR3 DNA: TGTGCCAGCAGCGGTCGAACTAGCGGGAGTACCTACGAGCAGTACTTC.

In the case of this clone: One junction end disagrees with the germline gene, perhaps due to a read error. The chain couples TRBV30 to TRBJ2-7, with 7 bases that match TRBD2. CDR1 is GTSNPN and CDR2 is SVGIG in the germline V gene (reference sequence). This CDR3 is built from 13 residues. CDR3 sequence reads: CAWTQSGAPGRWF. CDR3 bases: TGTGCCTGGACCCAAAGCGGGGCTCCTGGCCGGTGGTTC.

This clone has at least ten counts. The chain carries TRBV29-1 and TRBJ1-2, with D possibly TRBD1 on 5 matching bases. Germline CDR1 reads SQVTM; CDR2 reads ANQGSEA. Trimming pared 5 bases from V and 7 bases from J, leaving 11 bases between. The CDR3 covers 11 residues. The CDR3 loop reads CSVRQGGGYTF. The CDR3 nucleotides read TGCAGCGTTAGGCAGGGTGGTGGCTACACCTTC.

This clone has just one count. The chain couples TRBV5-1 to TRBJ2-3, with no clear D. Trimming shortened V by 1 base and J by 4 bases, and 7 bases separated the two germline ends. CDR3 size: 13 residues. Germline V gene sequence: CDR1 SGHRS, CDR2 YFSETQ. The CDR3 DNA is TGCGCCAGCAGCTTGTTCGGCGCAGATACGCAGTATTTT. Amino acids: CASSLFGADTQYF. Complete variable domain (other parts from reference TRBV5-1 and TRBJ2-3): KAGVTQTPRYLIKTRGQQVTLSCSPISGHRSVSWYQQTPGQGLQFLFEYFSETQRNKGNFPGRFSGRQFSNSRSEMNVSTLELGDSALYLCASSLFGADTQYFGPGTRLTVL.

The gene calls are TRBV30 and TRBJ1-1, with no clear D. Germline CDR1 GTSNPN, CDR2 SVGIG (reference sequence). The CDR3 is 12 amino acids. The germline V and J ends were trimmed by 0 bases and 1 base, with 3 bases remaining between them. The DNA of the CDR3 is TGTGCCTGGAGTGTAGGGAACACTGAAGCTTTCTTT. Protein sequence: CAWSVGNTEAFF.

The V call is TRBV19, the J call TRBJ1-1; D is possibly TRBD1 (6 bases). V shed 7 bases and J shed 3 bases, with 24 bases lying between them. Germline V gene lookup returns CDR1 LNHDA and CDR2 SQIVND (reference sequence). CDR3 size: 17 residues. CDR3 loop: CASKEPKTGGVHTEAFF. CDR3 nucleotide sequence: TGTGCCAGTAAAGAACCCAAGACAGGTGGGGTCCACACTGAAGCTTTCTTT.

The V call is TRBV30, the J call TRBJ2-7, with D tentatively TRBD2 (6 bases). With 2 bases removed from V and 2 bases from J, the gap between germline ends came to 16 bases. Germline CDR1 GTSNPN, CDR2 SVGIG (reference sequence). The CDR3 loop spans 15 amino acids. The CDR3 DNA reads as TGTGCCTGGAGTCCACCCGGGGGTGTTGCCTACGAGCAGTACTTC. Translation: CAWSPPGGVAYEQYF.

CDR3 in DNA: TGCAGCGTTCGACAAGCGGAAGGCTCCTACGAGCAGTACTTC. Amino acids: CSVRQAEGSYEQYF. The chain recombines TRBV29-1 with TRBJ2-7; D possibly corresponds to TRBD2 (5 bases). The CDR3 extends over 14 amino acids. V was clipped by 5 bases and J by 0 bases, with 14 bases between them. Germline loops: CDR1 SQVTM, CDR2 ANQGSEA.

The chain links TRBV27 to TRBJ2-5; D gene unclear. CDR1 and CDR2 (germline): MNHEY, SMNVEV (reference sequence). This CDR3 spans 18 amino acids. V was trimmed by 3 bases and J by 4 bases, leaving 24 bases between them. The CDR3 DNA sequence: TGTGCCAGCAGTTTCTGGGGTTCAGCGAACCCGGTCCGAGAGACCCAGTACTTC. Its protein product is CASSFWGSANPVRETQYF.

The J gene is TRBJ2-5, the V gene TRBV9, with a weak D call TRBD2 (6 bases). Germline V gives CDR1 SGDLS, CDR2 YYNGEE. The CDR3 spans 15 residues. V lost 4 bases, J lost 2 bases, and 15 bases lay in between. This chain's CDR3 is CASSPHRERQETQYF. The CDR3 DNA reads TGTGCCAGCAGCCCCCACCGGGAGAGACAAGAGACCCAGTACTTC. Complete variable domain (other parts from reference TRBV9 and TRBJ2-5): DSGVTQTPKHLITATGQRVTLRCSPRSGDLSVYWYQQSLDQGLQFLIQYYNGEERAKGNILERFSAQQFPDLHSELNLSSLELGDSALYFCASSPHRERQETQYFGPGTRLLVL.

This clone was found a few times. This sequence joins TRBV7-9 and TRBJ2-1; 7 nucleotides align to TRBD1. The CDR3 length is 15 residues. Germline values: CDR1 SEHNR, CDR2 FQNEAQ (reference sequence). V lost 5 bases to trimming and J lost 5 bases; unmatched junction nucleotides: 9. The CDR3, as DNA: TGTGCCAGCAGCATTACCAGGGGGTTAAACAATGAGCAGTTCTTC. It is translated as CASSITRGLNNEQFF.